The source of this T cell receptor beta chain is a study of shared clonotypes between healthy human individuals. Study in general: Aged between 18 and 49, the donors were two women and three men.

As regards this clone: The antigen is unknown. This sample also contains other DNA sequences that code for the same CDR3.

General observations from the study: Estimated richness values were generally larger in naive subsets than in memory subsets. Tissues were not sampled, only blood, and their repertoires likely differ. Unshared clonotypes carried lower generation probabilities than those common to all four donors.

CDR3 size: 12 residues. Germline V gene sequence: CDR1 SGHRS, CDR2 YFSETQ. Trimming took 0 bases from V and 7 from J, leaving 8 bases between them. TCRdb keeps only in-frame clones here, not all; method: immunoSEQ multiplex PCR. This table has about 2 million clones, about 95% appearing once. Positively selected for CCR7, the CD45RO-negative cells used as naive CD8 cells excluded terminally differentiated effector memory CD45RA+ cells. The sequencing sample was made of naive CD8+ T cells sorted from blood. This TCR was recovered from a man aged 18 to 30 in good health. This chain joins TRBV5-1 and TRBJ2-7; D ambiguous. The CDR3 loop is CASSLAGPEQYF. CDR3 DNA sequence: TGCGCCAGCAGCTTGGCTGGGCCGGAGCAGTACTTC.